Each of the 10 T cell receptor beta chains below was sequenced from the same sample in a study of T cell responses to AZD1222 COVID-19 vaccine. Generated by immunoSEQ multiplex PCR, the TCRdb table keeps only in-frame clones and is missing some. The data hold some 140,000 clones, with 80% to 95% observed a single time. The sample consisted of peripheral blood, taken on day 0 of AZD1222 vaccination. The receptors were gathered from an adult in good health.

This rearrangement joins TRBV24-1 to TRBJ1-5; 7 bases agree with TRBD1. The CDR3 is made up of 16 amino acids. CDR1 is KGHDR, CDR2 SFDVKD, per germline. Losses at the gene ends were 2 bases for V and 3 bases for J; bases not matched to a gene: 6. In DNA, the CDR3 is TGTGCCACCAGTGATTCGAGGGGGACAGCCAATCAGCCCCAGCATTTT. Protein sequence: CATSDSRGTANQPQHF.

The V gene is TRBV27, the J gene TRBJ1-6, with D unclear. The CDR3 consists of 18 residues. Trimming took 3 bases from V and 5 from J, leaving 20 bases between them. Germline CDR1 is MNHEY and CDR2 is SMNVEV (reference sequence). CDR3 in DNA: TGTGCCAGCAGTTTCACCGTGGCGGGAATAAAAGATAATTCACCCCTCCACTTT. Translation gives CASSFTVAGIKDNSPLHF.

This chain connects TRBV28 to TRBJ2-3; TRBD1 matches 8 bases. CDR1 is MDHEN, CDR2 SYDVKM, per germline. CDR3 length equals 17 residues. V dropped 7 bases and J dropped 2; count of bases not matched to a gene: 14. The CDR3 nucleotides read TGTGCCAGCACGGGACAGGCGAACTTACAATTCACAGATACGCAGTATTTT. As protein: CASTGQANLQFTDTQYF. The entire variable domain, with the rest obtained from reference TRBV28 and TRBJ2-3, is as follows: DVKVTQSSRYLVKRTGEKVFLECVQDMDHENMFWYRQDPGLGLRLIYFSYDVKMKEKGDIPEGYSVSREKKERFSLILESASTNQTSMYLCASTGQANLQFTDTQYFGPGTRLTVL.

This clone appeared a single time. The V and J genes are TRBV18 and TRBJ2-7; unclear D gene. The CDR3 totals 14 residues. Germline V gives CDR1 KGHSH, CDR2 LQKENI. V was trimmed by 2 bases and J by 4 bases, leaving 12 bases between them. The CDR3 protein is CASSPRRNSYEQYF. DNA of the CDR3: TGTGCCAGCTCACCAAGGAGAAATTCGTACGAGCAGTACTTC.

The rearrangement links TRBV2 to TRBJ1-2; D remains unclear. The CDR3 is made up of 11 amino acids. Per the germline V gene, CDR1 is SNHLY and CDR2 is FYNNEI. Trimming shortened V by 3 bases and J by 6 bases, and 5 bases separated the two germline ends. CDR3 bases: TGTGCCAGCAGTGAGGGGAATGGCTACACCTTC. As protein: CASSEGNGYTF.

The chain is built from TRBV10-3 and TRBJ1-3, with a possible D match to TRBD1 (6 bases). The CDR3 consists of 13 residues. V was shortened by 11 bases and J by 4 bases, with 15 bases between the two germline ends. The germline V gene encodes CDR1 ENHRY and CDR2 SYGVKD. CDR3 sequence reads: CASNRELGNTIYF. The CDR3 DNA sequence: TGTGCCTCCAACAGGGAATTGGGAAACACCATATATTTT.

The J gene is TRBJ1-1, the V gene TRBV6-1; a weak D match, TRBD1 (5 bases). There are 13 residues in the CDR3. Germline loops: CDR1 MNHNS, CDR2 SASEGT. Deletions cut 0 bases from V and 11 bases from J, with 13 bases between. CDR3 residues: CASSEAGQSGAFF. The CDR3 DNA reads as TGTGCCAGCAGTGAAGCCGGACAATCAGGGGCTTTCTTT.

This chain uses TRBV28 with TRBJ1-1; D unresolved. V lost 6 bases, J lost 0 bases, and 14 bases lay in between. The CDR3 consists of 15 residues. In germline, CDR1 is MDHEN, CDR2 SYDVKM. The CDR3 DNA reads as TGTGCCAGCAGCGGTCCCGGACTTATGAACACTGAAGCTTTCTTT. Its translation is CASSGPGLMNTEAFF. Full variable domain (remainder filled in from reference TRBV28 and TRBJ1-1): DVKVTQSSRYLVKRTGEKVFLECVQDMDHENMFWYRQDPGLGLRLIYFSYDVKMKEKGDIPEGYSVSREKKERFSLILESASTNQTSMYLCASSGPGLMNTEAFFGQGTRLTVV.

The chain carries TRBV7-9 and TRBJ2-1, with D perhaps TRBD1 (5 bases). V was shortened by 5 bases and J by 8 bases, with 16 bases between the two germline ends. Germline loops: CDR1 SEHNR, CDR2 FQNEAQ (reference sequence). This CDR3 has 14 amino acids. The CDR3 is CASSNSTRVHEQFF. CDR3 in DNA: TGTGCCAGCAGCAATTCAACCAGGGTCCATGAGCAGTTCTTC.

The rearrangement uses TRBV5-1 and TRBJ1-6; 8 nucleotides line up with TRBD1. V lost 3 bases and J lost 7; bases outside the gene matches: 3. CDR3 length: 14 residues. Per the germline V gene, CDR1 is SGHRS and CDR2 is YFSETQ. The CDR3 is CASSSRTGNSPLHF. CDR3 coding DNA: TGCGCCAGCAGCTCGCGGACAGGGAATTCACCCCTCCACTTT.